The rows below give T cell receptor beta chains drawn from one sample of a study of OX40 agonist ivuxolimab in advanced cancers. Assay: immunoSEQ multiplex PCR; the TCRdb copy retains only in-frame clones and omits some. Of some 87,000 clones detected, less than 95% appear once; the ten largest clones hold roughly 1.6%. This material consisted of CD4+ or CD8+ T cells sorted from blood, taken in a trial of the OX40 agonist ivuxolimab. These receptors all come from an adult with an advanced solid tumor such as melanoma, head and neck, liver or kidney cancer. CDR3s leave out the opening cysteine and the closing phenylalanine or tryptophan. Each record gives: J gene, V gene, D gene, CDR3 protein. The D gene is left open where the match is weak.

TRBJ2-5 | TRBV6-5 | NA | ASSYRGRGETQY
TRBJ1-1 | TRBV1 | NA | TSQAGDTEAF
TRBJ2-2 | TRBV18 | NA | ASSPVRILNTGELF
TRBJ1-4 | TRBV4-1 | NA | ASSQVFQILSEKLF
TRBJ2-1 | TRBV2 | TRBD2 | ASTRTSGDYNEQF
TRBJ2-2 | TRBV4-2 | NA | ASSLRGRPMNTGELF
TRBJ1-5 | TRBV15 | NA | ATSRENSNQPQH
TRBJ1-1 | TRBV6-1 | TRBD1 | ASILDRWDTEAF
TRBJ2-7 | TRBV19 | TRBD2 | ASSMTSGRYEQY
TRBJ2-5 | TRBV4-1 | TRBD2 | ASSRSTQRGQETQY
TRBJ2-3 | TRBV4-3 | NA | ASSQDSGRDRDTQY
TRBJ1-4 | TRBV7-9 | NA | ASSLGTTNEKLF
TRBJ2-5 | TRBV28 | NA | ASSSGLRGKTQY
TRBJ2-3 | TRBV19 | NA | ASSIGGGTDTQY
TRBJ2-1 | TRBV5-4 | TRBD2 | ASSSLAGGSSYNEQF
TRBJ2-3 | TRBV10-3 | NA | AISESIVSSTDTQY
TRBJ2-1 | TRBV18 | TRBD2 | ASSPSGTRGF
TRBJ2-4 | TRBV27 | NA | ASSSSGPFKNIQY
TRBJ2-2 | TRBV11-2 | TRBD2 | ASSPGLAETTGELF
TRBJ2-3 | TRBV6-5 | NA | ASSYAGGFPDTQY
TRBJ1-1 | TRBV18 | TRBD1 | ASSLDRGSGTEAF
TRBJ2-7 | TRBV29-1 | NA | SVEDSGRPPYEQY
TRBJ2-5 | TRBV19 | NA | ASSIDLGLQETQY
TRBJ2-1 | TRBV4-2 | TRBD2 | ASTLLAGENHNEQF
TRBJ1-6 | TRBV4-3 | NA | ASSQEGSYNSPLH
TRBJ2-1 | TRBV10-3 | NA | AISGRSSYNEQF
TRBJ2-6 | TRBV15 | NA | ATSRVGGSGANVLT
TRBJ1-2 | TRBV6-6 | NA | ASSYLSGGYT
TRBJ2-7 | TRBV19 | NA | ASSNRGTYEQY
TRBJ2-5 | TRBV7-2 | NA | ASSGEYGGPRETQY
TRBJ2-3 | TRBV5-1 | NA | ASSLEVRGPTDTQY
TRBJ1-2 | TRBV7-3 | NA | ASSPSGGVYGYT
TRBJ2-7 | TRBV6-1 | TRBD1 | ASSGGGTGPGEQY
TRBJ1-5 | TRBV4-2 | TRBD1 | ASSLGGDSSNQPQH
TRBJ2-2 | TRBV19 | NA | ASTPGARTGELF
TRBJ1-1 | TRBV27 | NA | ASSLGRMNTEAF
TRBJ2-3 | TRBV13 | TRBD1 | ASSRNAGGTQY
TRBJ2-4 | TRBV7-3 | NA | ASSPTRKNIQY
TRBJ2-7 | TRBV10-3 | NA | AISDQTESSYEQY
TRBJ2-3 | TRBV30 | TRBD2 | AWESGTSGTDTQY